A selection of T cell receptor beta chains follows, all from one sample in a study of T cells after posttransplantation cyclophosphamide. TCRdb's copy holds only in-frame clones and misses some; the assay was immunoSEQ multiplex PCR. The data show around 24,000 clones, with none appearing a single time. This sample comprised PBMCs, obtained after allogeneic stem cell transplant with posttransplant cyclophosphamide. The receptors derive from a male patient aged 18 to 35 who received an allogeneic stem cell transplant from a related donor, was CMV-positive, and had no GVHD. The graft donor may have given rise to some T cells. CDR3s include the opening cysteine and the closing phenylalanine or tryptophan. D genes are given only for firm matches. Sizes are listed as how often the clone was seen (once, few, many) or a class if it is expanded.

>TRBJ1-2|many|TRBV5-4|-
CASSSSSQWGYTF
TGTGCCAGCAGCTCATCGTCCCAGTGGGGCTACACCTTC
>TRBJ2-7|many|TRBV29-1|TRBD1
CSVRDSTYEQYF
TGCAGCGTCCGGGACAGCACCTACGAGCAGTACTTC
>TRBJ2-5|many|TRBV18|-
CASSPTRNQETQYF
TGTGCCAGCTCACCAACTAGGAACCAAGAGACCCAGTACTTC
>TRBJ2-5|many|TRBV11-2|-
CASSPGQRLQETQYF
TGTGCCAGCAGCCCCGGACAGAGGCTACAAGAGACCCAGTACTTC
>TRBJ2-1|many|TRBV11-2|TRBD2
CASSLAGGSYNEQFF
TGTGCCAGCAGCTTAGCGGGAGGCTCCTACAATGAGCAGTTCTTC
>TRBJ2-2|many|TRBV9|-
CASSEEAGELFF
TGTGCCAGCAGCGAAGAGGCCGGGGAGCTGTTTTTT
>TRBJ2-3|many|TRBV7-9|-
CASSPRRVSTDTQYF
TGTGCCAGCAGCCCACGGAGGGTAAGCACAGATACGCAGTATTTT
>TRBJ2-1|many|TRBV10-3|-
CAITPDSALYNEQFF
TGTGCCATCACCCCCGACAGTGCACTCTACAATGAGCAGTTCTTC
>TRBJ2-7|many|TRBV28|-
CASSFSFYEQYF
TGTGCCAGCAGCTTTAGTTTCTACGAGCAGTACTTC
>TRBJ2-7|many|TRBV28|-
CASSYYPGEREQYF
TGTGCCAGCAGTTACTACCCCGGGGAACGCGAGCAGTACTTC
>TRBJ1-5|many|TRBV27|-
CASSLRVFQPQHF
TGTGCCAGCAGCCTACGTGTGTTTCAGCCCCAGCATTTT
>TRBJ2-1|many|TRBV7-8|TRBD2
CASSSFGLAGVEQFF
TGTGCCAGCAGCTCGTTTGGACTAGCGGGAGTTGAGCAGTTCTTC
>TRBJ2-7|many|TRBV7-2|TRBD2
CASSRQTGSRTSGSYEQYF
TGTGCCAGCAGCCGACAGACAGGGAGCCGGACTAGCGGCTCCTACGAGCAGTACTTC
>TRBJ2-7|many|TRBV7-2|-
CASSLAGSYEQYF
TGTGCCAGCAGCTTAGCCGGGTCCTACGAGCAGTACTTC
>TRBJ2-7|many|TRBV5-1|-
CASSLGGGARHEQYF
TGCGCCAGCAGCTTGGGTGGGGGGGCGCGCCACGAGCAGTACTTC
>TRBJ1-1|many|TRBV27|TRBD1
CASSVTGARTEAFF
TGTGCCAGCAGCGTGACAGGGGCCAGGACTGAAGCTTTCTTT
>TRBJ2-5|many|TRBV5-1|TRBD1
CASSQWTGGLQETQYF
TGCGCCAGCAGCCAATGGACAGGGGGCCTTCAAGAGACCCAGTACTTC
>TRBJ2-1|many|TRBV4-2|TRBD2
CASSQDLAGGLNEQFF
TGTGCCAGCAGCCAAGATCTAGCGGGAGGTTTGAATGAGCAGTTCTTC
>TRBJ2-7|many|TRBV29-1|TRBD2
CSVVDLTSGSYEQYF
TGCAGCGTTGTAGACTTGACTAGCGGGAGCTACGAGCAGTACTTC
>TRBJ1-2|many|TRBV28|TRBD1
CASRDTGTGYRYGYTF
TGTGCCAGCAGAGATACCGGGACAGGGTATCGGTATGGCTACACCTTC
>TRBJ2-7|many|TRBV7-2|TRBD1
CASSLVGQGGYEQYF
TGTGCCAGCAGCTTAGTGGGACAGGGAGGCTACGAGCAGTACTTC
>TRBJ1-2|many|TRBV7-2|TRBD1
CASSLGTGSYGYTF
TGTGCCAGCAGCTTGGGGACAGGTTCCTATGGCTACACCTTC
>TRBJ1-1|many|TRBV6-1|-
CASSEGLAEAFF
TGTGCCAGCAGTGAGGGGCTCGCTGAAGCTTTCTTT
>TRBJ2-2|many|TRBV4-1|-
CASSQAGVWTGELFF
TGCGCCAGCAGCCAAGCGGGAGTATGGACCGGGGAGCTGTTTTTT
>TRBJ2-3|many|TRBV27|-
CASSRDGRLGVDTQYF
TGTGCCAGCAGCCGGGACGGGAGACTAGGGGTAGATACGCAGTATTTT